This T cell receptor beta chain originates from a study of blood T cell repertoires in COVID-19 (dated by TCRdb to the early 2020s). With regard to the full study: The collaborator samples originated in the United States, Italy and Spain and spanned the acute and convalescent phases of COVID-19. The prospective study material was composed of cDNA or gDNA derived from T cells, B-cell-depleted T cells, or PBMCs. HLA class I and class II types, where available, came from metadata supplied by the sample provider rather than from assay-based typing. Samples were obtained from the ongoing ImmuneRACE study (first 160 participants) and from 1,254 subjects provided by 6 global collaborators. A de-identified subject ID, COVID-19 status, age in years and sex were almost always included in the sample metadata. Subjects who had been exposed to COVID-19, were actively infected with it, or had recovered from it provided the deeply sampled blood TCRbeta repertoires that made up the dataset. The repertoires were made available in a free public database intended to serve as a resource for research on the immune response to SARS-CoV-2. Paper-wide results and their limitations: Clinical and demographic metadata were provided uncurated, with the amount varying by source and participant.

From the cysteine through the phenylalanine, the CDR3 covers 15 amino acids. CDR3 DNA only is kept here, 45 bases in frame from base 1. Trimming accounts for 6 bases at V and 5 bases at J, while the number of junction bases matched to no gene is 9. Via the germline V gene, CDR1 is MNHEY and CDR2 SVGAGI. The immunoSEQ Assay, a bias-controlled multiplex PCR, was used to amplify TCRbeta CDR3 regions from genomic DNA. As for the original processing: The number of nucleated cells in each sample was estimated from the amplification of reference gene primers within the assay. Sequence reads were collapsed and filtered to measure the absolute abundance of every unique TCRbeta CDR3 rearrangement. For each sample, productive Simpson clonality was calculated as the square root of Simpson's diversity index over productive rearrangements. The table was pulled from immuneACCESS by TCRdb, which kept in-frame rearrangements only. Such tables lose some clones; where checked, under half of the loss comes from unresolved V genes, and the rest has no known cause. Clonal size and the V and J genes are those of that table, whereas D and trimming came from the DNA. The table for this sample lists 150,000 to 180,000 clones; about 85% of them were counted only once. Jointly, the top ten make up approximately 0.63% of the sample.

One collaborating source in Seattle enrolled patients while the patients were actively infected and followed the patients over time throughout the course of disease. The collaborating institutions used their own protocols to collect whole blood in K2EDTA tubes. For TCRbeta analysis, collaborators shipped samples in one of three forms: frozen whole blood, isolated PBMCs, or DNA extracted from either of those sample types. This clone has a handful of counts. Its antigen remains undetermined. Within one base of it there is no much larger clone, and no base qualities were kept. The TCR comes from a man aged 60 to 69 with COVID-19, enrolled during active disease. Rearrangement joined TRBV6-5 to TRBJ2-7; 11 of the junction bases match TRBD2. Specimen: peripheral blood. The DNA reads TGTGCCAGCAGGATAACTAGCGGGGGTAGCGACGAGCAGTACTTC. Its coded protein is CASRITSGGSDEQYF.